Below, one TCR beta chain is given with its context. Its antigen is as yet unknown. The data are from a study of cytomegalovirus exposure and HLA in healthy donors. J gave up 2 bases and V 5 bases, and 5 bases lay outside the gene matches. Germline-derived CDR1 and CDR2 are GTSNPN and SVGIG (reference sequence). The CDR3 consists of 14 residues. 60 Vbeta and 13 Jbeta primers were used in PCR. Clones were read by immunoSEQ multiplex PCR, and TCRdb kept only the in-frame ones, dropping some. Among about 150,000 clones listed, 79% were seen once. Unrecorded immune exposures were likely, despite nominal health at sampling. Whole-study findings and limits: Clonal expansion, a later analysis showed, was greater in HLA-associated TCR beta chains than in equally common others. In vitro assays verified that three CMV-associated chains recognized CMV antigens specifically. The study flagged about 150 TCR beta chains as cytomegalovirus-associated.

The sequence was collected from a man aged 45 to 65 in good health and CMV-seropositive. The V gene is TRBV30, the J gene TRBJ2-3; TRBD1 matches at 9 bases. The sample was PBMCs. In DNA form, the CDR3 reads TGTGCCTGGCGGACAGGGGTCAACACAGATACGCAGTATTTT. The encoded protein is CAWRTGVNTDTQYF.